This T cell receptor beta chain was sequenced for a study of blood T cell repertoires in COVID-19. Method: immunoSEQ multiplex PCR; TCRdb's copy keeps in-frame clones and lacks some. The profile shows 150,000 to 200,000 clones, roughly 80% of them singletons. The germline CDR1 and CDR2 sequences are LNHDA and SQIVND (reference sequence). After removal of 5 bases from V and 4 bases from J, the junction contained 8 bases not matched to a gene. The CDR3 totals 15 residues. The gene calls are TRBV19 and TRBJ1-3, with TRBD1 matching 7 bases. The sample was peripheral blood. The receptor was isolated from a human donor with acute or convalescent COVID-19. The donor label of this sample is uncertain. The CDR3 DNA sequence: TGTGCCAGTAGTCCCATTCGGGACAGAGGAAACACCATATATTTT. Translated, it gives CASSPIRDRGNTIYF.